This TCR beta chain was obtained from a study of blood T cell repertoires in COVID-19. Background on the study: Sites in the United States, Italy and Spain provided acute and convalescent COVID-19 samples. The cDNA or gDNA used as material had been derived from T cells, B-cell-depleted T cells, or PBMCs.

Each participant's cohort was designated according to participant-reported clinical history. As originally analysed: How many nucleated cells were present was estimated from reference gene primer amplification. Clones were read by immunoSEQ multiplex PCR, and TCRdb kept only the in-frame ones, dropping some. D and trimming were read from the DNA, whereas the V and J calls and clone size are those reported in that table. The sample yields 180,000 or so clones, about 88% seen once. Germline V gene sequence: CDR1 SGHTA, CDR2 FQGTGA. The CDR3 spans 13 residues. Trimming took 2 bases from V and 1 from J, leaving 5 bases between them.

This chain links TRBV7-3 with TRBJ1-1, with D uncertain. This receptor was identified in a woman between 40 and 55 years old with acute COVID-19. The sample was PBMCs or T cells enriched from blood (not recorded which). The CDR3 spells CASSLAENTEAFF. The CDR3 DNA follows: TGTGCCAGCAGCTTAGCAGAGAACACTGAAGCTTTCTTT.